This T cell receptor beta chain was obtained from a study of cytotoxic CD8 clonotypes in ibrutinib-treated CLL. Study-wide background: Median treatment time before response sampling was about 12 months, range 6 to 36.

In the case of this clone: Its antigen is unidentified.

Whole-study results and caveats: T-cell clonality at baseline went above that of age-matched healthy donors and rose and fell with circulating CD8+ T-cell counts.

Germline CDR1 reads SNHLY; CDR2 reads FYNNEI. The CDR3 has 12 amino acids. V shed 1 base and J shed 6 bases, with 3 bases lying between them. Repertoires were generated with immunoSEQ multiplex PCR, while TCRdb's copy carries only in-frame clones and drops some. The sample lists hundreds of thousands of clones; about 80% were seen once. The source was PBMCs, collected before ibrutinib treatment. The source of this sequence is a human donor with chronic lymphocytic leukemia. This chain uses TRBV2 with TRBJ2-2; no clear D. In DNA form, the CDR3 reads TGTGCCAGCAGTGAAGTCTCCGGGGAGCTGTTTTTT. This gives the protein CASSEVSGELFF.